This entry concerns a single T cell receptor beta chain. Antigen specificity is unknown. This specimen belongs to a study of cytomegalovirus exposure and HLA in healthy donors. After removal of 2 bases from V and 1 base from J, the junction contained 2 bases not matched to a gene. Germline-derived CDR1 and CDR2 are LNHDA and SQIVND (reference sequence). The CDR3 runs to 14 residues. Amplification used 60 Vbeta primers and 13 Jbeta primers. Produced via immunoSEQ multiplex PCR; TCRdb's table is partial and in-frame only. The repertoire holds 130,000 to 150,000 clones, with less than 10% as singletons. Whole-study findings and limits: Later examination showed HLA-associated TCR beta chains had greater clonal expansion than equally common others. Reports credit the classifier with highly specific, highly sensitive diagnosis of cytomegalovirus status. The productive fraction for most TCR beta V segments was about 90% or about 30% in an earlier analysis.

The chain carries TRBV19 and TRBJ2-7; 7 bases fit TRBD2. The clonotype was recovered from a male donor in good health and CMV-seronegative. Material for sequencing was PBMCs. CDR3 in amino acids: CASSIQAGSYEQYF. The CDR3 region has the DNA TGTGCCAGTAGTATACAAGCGGGGTCCTACGAGCAGTACTTC.